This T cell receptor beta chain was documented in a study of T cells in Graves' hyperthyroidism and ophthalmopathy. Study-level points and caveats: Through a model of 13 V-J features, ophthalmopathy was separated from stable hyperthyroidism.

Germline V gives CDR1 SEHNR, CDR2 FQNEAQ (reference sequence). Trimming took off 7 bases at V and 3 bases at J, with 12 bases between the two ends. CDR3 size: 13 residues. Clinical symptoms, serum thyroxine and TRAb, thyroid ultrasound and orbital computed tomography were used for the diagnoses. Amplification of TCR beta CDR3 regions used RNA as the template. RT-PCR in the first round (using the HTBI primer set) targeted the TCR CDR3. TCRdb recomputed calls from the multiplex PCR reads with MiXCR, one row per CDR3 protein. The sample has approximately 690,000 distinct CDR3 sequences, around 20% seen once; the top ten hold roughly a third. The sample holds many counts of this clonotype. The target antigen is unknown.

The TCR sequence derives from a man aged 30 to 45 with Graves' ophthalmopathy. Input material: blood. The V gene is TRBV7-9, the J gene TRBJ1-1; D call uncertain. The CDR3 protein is CASKVIWDTEAFF. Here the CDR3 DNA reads TGTGCCAGCAAGGTGATTTGGGACACTGAAGCTTTCTTT.